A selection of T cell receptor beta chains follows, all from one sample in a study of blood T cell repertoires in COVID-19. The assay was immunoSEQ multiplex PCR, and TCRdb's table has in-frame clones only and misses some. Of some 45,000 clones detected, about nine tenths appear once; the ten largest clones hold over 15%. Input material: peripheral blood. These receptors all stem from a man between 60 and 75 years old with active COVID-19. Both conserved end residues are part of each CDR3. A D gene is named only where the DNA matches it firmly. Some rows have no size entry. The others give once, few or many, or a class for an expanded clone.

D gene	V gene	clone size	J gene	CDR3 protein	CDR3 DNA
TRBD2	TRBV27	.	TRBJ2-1	CASTVSGGSNEQFF	TGTGCCAGCACCGTCAGCGGGGGGAGCAATGAGCAGTTCTTC
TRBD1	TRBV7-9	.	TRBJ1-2	CASSPIQGGTLGVGYTF	TGTGCCAGCAGTCCTATACAGGGGGGAACGCTGGGTGTTGGCTACACCTTC
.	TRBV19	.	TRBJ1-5	CASSTGGAGQPQHF	TGTGCCAGTAGTACCGGGGGGGCCGGTCAGCCCCAGCATTTT
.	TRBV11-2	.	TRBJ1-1	CASRDIFVGGNTEAFF	TGTGCCAGCAGAGACATTTTTGTAGGAGGTAACACTGAAGCTTTCTTT
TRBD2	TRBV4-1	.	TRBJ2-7	CASSQGLLAGWSYEQYF	TGCGCCAGCAGCCAAGGCTTGTTAGCGGGGTGGTCCTACGAGCAGTACTTC
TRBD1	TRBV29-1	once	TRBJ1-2	CSVAQGVYGYTF	TGCAGCGTTGCACAGGGGGTCTATGGCTACACCTTC
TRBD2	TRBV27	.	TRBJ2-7	CASSRTGGPGYEQYF	TGTGCCAGCAGTAGGACGGGAGGGCCGGGGTACGAGCAGTACTTC
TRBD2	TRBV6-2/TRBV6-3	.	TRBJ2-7	CASSGGVAYEQYF	TGTGCCAGCAGTGGGGGGGTCGCCTACGAGCAGTACTTC
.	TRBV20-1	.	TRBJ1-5	CSASLGQGSQPQHF	TGCAGTGCTAGTTTGGGGCAGGGCTCCCAACCCCAGCATTTT
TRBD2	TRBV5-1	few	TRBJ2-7	CASSLDLAGGEQYF	TGCGCCAGCAGCTTGGACCTAGCGGGAGGCGAGCAGTACTTC
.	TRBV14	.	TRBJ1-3	CASSQELRGNTIYF	TGTGCCAGCAGCCAAGAGCTCCGGGGAAACACCATATATTTT
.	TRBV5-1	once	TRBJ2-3	CASSLGGAATDTQYF	TGCGCCAGCAGCTTAGGAGGGGCGGCCACAGATACGCAGTATTTT
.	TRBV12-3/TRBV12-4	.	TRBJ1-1	CASSTELNTEAFF	TGTGCCAGCAGTACAGAATTGAACACTGAAGCTTTCTTT
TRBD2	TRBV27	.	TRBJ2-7	CASSWGWGGSYEQYF	TGTGCCAGCAGTTGGGGTTGGGGGGGATCCTACGAGCAGTACTTC
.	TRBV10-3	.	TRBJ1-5	CAISESPMGRPQHF	TGTGCCATCAGTGAGTCTCCTATGGGGCGGCCCCAGCATTTT
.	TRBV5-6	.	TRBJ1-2	CASSYPGQSNYGYTF	TGTGCCAGCAGCTACCCCGGACAGAGTAACTATGGCTACACCTTC
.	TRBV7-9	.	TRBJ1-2	CASSTQGHPNYGYTF	TGTGCCAGCAGTACTCAGGGGCACCCTAACTATGGCTACACCTTC
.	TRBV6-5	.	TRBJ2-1	CASLSGRAYNEQFF	TGTGCCAGTCTAAGCGGGCGCGCCTACAATGAGCAGTTCTTC
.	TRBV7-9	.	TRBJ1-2	CASSLRGRDGYTF	TGTGCCAGCAGCTTAAGGGGCCGGGATGGCTACACCTTC
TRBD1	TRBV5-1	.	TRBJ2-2	CASSRTGDTGELFF	TGCGCCAGCAGTCGTACAGGGGACACCGGGGAGCTGTTTTTT
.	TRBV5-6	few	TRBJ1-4	CASSLESGKLFF	TGTGCCAGCAGCTTGGAATCCGGAAAACTGTTTTTT
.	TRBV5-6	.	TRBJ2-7	CASSLMSTQSYDQYF	TGTGCCAGCAGCTTGATGTCGACACAGTCCTACGATCAGTACTTC
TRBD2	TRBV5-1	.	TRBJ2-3	CASSLGLAGPDTQYF	TGCGCCAGCAGCTTGGGGCTAGCGGGGCCAGATACGCAGTATTTT
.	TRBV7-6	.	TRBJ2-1	CASSSGQGSHNEQFF	TGTGCCAGCAGCTCCGGGCAGGGTTCGCACAATGAGCAGTTCTTC
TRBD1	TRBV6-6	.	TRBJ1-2	CASSSGTVDGYTF	TGTGCCAGCAGTTCCGGGACAGTCGACGGCTACACCTTC
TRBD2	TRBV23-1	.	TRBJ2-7	CARQRAGTSAPHLYEQYF	TGCGCCCGACAGCGAGCCGGGACTAGCGCACCTCACCTCTACGAGCAGTACTTC
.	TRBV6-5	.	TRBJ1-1	CASKPQGNTEAFF	TGTGCCAGCAAGCCGCAGGGGAACACTGAAGCTTTCTTT
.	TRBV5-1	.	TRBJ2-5	CASSLDGGGEETQYF	TGCGCCAGCAGCTTGGATGGCGGGGGCGAAGAGACCCAGTACTTC
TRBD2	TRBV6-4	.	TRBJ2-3	CASSGLAGGQRDTQYF	TGTGCCAGCAGTGGATTAGCGGGAGGCCAAAGAGATACGCAGTATTTT
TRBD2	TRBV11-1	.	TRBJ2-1	CASIERGGLEEQFF	TGTGCCAGCATCGAGCGGGGGGGCCTAGAAGAGCAGTTCTTC
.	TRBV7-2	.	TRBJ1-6	CASSSTGSDSPLHF	TGTGCCAGCAGCTCTACAGGGTCGGATTCACCCCTCCACTTT
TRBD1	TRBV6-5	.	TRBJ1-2	CASSPTGGYGYTF	TGTGCCAGCAGCCCGACAGGGGGCTATGGCTACACCTTC
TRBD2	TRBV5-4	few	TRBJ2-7	CASSSTAGAYEQYF	TGTGCCAGCAGCTCGACAGCGGGGGCCTACGAGCAGTACTTC
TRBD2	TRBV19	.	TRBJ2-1	CASRDRAGLAGGGEQFF	TGTGCCAGTAGGGACAGGGCAGGACTAGCGGGAGGGGGGGAGCAGTTCTTC